A single sample is the source of the 30 T cell receptor beta chains below, sequenced in a study of shared clonotypes between healthy human individuals. CD8 cells classed as naive were CD45RO-negative and positively selected for CCR7, excluding terminally differentiated effector memory CD45RA+ cells. Measured with immunoSEQ multiplex PCR; TCRdb has only the in-frame clones, and not every one. The data hold about 2 million clones, with about 95% observed a single time. Sequencing input: naive CD8+ T cells sorted from blood. The receptor set was obtained from a man younger than 35 in good health.

Comments on this clone: Other DNA sequences in this sample translate to the same CDR3. V is TRBV6-1 and J is TRBJ2-1; D may match TRBD1 or TRBD2 (5 bases each). V was cut by 2 bases and J by 3 bases, with 8 bases left in between. Germline V CDR1 and CDR2: MNHNS, SASEGT. CDR3 length: 14 residues. CDR3 in DNA: TGTGCCAGCAGTGAATATGGGGGCTACAATGAGCAGTTCTTC. Translating it yields CASSEYGGYNEQFF.

V is TRBV7-8 and J is TRBJ2-7, with TRBD1 identical over 10 bases. The germline V gene has CDR1 SGHVS and CDR2 FQNEAQ. With V trimmed by 2 bases and J by 3 bases, 4 bases remained unmatched. The CDR3 consists of 15 residues. CDR3 loop: CASSLPGQGNYEQYF. In DNA form, the CDR3 reads TGTGCCAGCAGCTTACCGGGACAGGGGAACTACGAGCAGTACTTC.

J is TRBJ2-2 and V is TRBV30, with unresolved D. Germline CDR1 and CDR2: GTSNPN and SVGIG (reference sequence). V lost 5 bases, J lost 4 bases, and 17 bases lay in between. The CDR3 spans 15 residues. CDR3 nucleotides: TGTGCCTGGGGCGTAACGGTTACCGCCACCGGGGAGCTGTTTTTT. The encoded protein is CAWGVTVTATGELFF.

This sequence joins TRBV4-1 and TRBJ2-3; no firm D call. This CDR3 region has 16 residues. CDR1 MGHRA and CDR2 YSYEKL come from the germline V gene. Between the trimmed V and J ends, which lost 0 bases and 3 bases, there was a span of 13 bases. CDR3 loop: CASSQDPGRVTDTQYF. The CDR3 DNA sequence: TGCGCCAGCAGCCAAGATCCGGGCCGGGTTACAGATACGCAGTATTTT.

The chain recombines TRBV4-1 with TRBJ1-2; TRBD1 is a possible D gene (5 bases). Germline V gene sequence: CDR1 MGHRA, CDR2 YSYEKL. This CDR3 spans 15 amino acids. The V gene lost 0 bases and the J gene lost 4 bases, with 12 bases spanning the gap. The CDR3 coding sequence is TGCGCCAGCAGCCAAGAATGGGGGACCGTCTATGGCTACACCTTC. It yields the protein CASSQEWGTVYGYTF.

The CDR3 is CASSEWNQPQHF. As DNA, the CDR3 is TGCGCCAGCAGTGAGTGGAATCAGCCCCAGCATTTT. The V call is TRBV10-2, the J call TRBJ1-5; unclear D gene. V was shortened by 1 base and J by 4 bases, with 2 bases between the two germline ends. The CDR3 has 12 amino acids. Germline CDR1 is WSHSY and CDR2 is SAAADI.

The chain links TRBV2 to TRBJ1-3; D is ambiguous. V lost 1 base and J 0 bases, leaving 4 bases between the germline ends. The CDR3 runs to 14 residues. Germline V lookup: CDR1 SNHLY, CDR2 FYNNEI. The CDR3 region is CASSEGNSGNTIYF. The CDR3 DNA sequence: TGTGCCAGCAGTGAAGGAAACTCTGGAAACACCATATATTTT.

V usage is TRBV21-1 and J usage is TRBJ1-1. TRBV21-1 corresponds to a pseudogene. CDR3 length: 15 residues. The CDR3 spells CASSSRRRGGTEAFF. CDR3 in DNA: TGTGCCAGCAGCTCCCGGCGGCGGGGGGGCACTGAAGCTTTCTTT.

The chain recombines TRBV6-6 with TRBJ1-5; no clear D gene. The CDR3 consists of 14 residues. The germline V gene has CDR1 MNHNY and CDR2 SVGAGI (reference sequence). V lost 4 bases, J lost 2 bases, and 9 bases lay in between. The CDR3 nucleotides are TGTGCCAGCAGTTCGGTATTGGGCAATCAGCCCCAGCATTTT. Translation gives CASSSVLGNQPQHF.

Note on this clone: Other DNA sequences in the same sample also yield this CDR3. The chain couples TRBV11-2 to TRBJ2-1; 12 bases are a match to TRBD2. Losses at the gene ends were 2 bases for V and 4 bases for J; bases not matched to a gene: 0. Per the germline V gene, CDR1 is SGHAT and CDR2 is FQNNGV. CDR3 length: 15 amino acids. DNA of the CDR3: TGTGCCAGCAGCTTACTAGCGGGGGGGTACAATGAGCAGTTCTTC. This sequence encodes CASSLLAGGYNEQFF.

The rearrangement links TRBV28 to TRBJ1-1; no definite D call. The CDR3 loop spans 13 amino acids. In germline, CDR1 is MDHEN, CDR2 SYDVKM. Trimming removed 3 bases from V and 8 bases from J, with 13 bases in between. The CDR3 sequence is CASSFSYTTEAFF. The CDR3, as DNA: TGTGCCAGCAGTTTCTCTTACACTACAGAAGCTTTCTTT.

This chain joins TRBV25-1 and TRBJ2-6; D is uncertain. Trimming took off 2 bases at V and 4 bases at J, with 12 bases between the two ends. Germline assignment: CDR1 MGHDK and CDR2 SYGVNS. There are 16 residues in the CDR3. The CDR3 is CASSEGVFMGANVLTF. The CDR3 nucleotides read TGTGCCAGCAGTGAAGGTGTGTTTATGGGGGCCAACGTCCTGACTTTC. Full variable domain (outside the CDR3, taken from reference TRBV25-1 and TRBJ2-6): EADIYQTPRYLVIGTGKKITLECSQTMGHDKMYWYQQDPGMELHLIHYSYGVNSTEKGDLSSESTVSRIRTEHFPLTLESARPSHTSQYLCASSEGVFMGANVLTFGAGSRLTVL.

The V and J genes are TRBV19 and TRBJ2-5; TRBD2 matches at 14 bases. V shed 3 bases, J shed 2 bases, and the junction held 2 bases outside the gene matches. The CDR3 has 16 amino acids. Per germline, CDR1 LNHDA and CDR2 SQIVND (reference sequence). CDR3 bases: TGTGCCAGTAGTATGGGGACTAGCGGGAGACAAGAGACCCAGTACTTC. Translating gives CASSMGTSGRQETQYF.

The chain combines TRBV4-1 with TRBJ2-2, with unresolved D. The CDR3 covers 12 residues. Germline assignment: CDR1 MGHRA and CDR2 YSYEKL. V was pared by 0 bases and J by 7 bases, with 3 bases between. As DNA, the CDR3 is TGCGCCAGCAGCCAAGATAACGGGGAGCTGTTTTTT. Its protein product is CASSQDNGELFF.

J is TRBJ1-1 and V is TRBV15; 10 nucleotides agree with TRBD1. There are 15 residues in the CDR3. Per germline, CDR1 LNHNV and CDR2 YYDKDF (reference sequence). V lost 3 bases, J lost 6 bases, and 7 bases stayed unmatched. The CDR3 nucleotides are TGTGCCACCAGCAGTCCGGGACAGGGGATAGCTGAAGCTTTCTTT. It encodes CATSSPGQGIAEAFF. Complete variable domain (other parts from reference TRBV15 and TRBJ1-1): DAMVIQNPRYQVTQFGKPVTLSCSQTLNHNVMYWYQQKSSQAPKLLFHYYDKDFNNEADTPDNFQSRRPNTSFCFLDIRSPGLGDTAMYLCATSSPGQGIAEAFFGQGTRLTVV.

V and J are TRBV9 and TRBJ1-6; 7 bases are shared with TRBD1. After removal of 5 bases from V and 7 bases from J, the junction contained 6 bases not matched to a gene. The CDR3 is made up of 14 amino acids. Germline V gene lookup returns CDR1 SGDLS and CDR2 YYNGEE. CDR3 in DNA: TGTGCCAGCAGTGAGACAGGGAGCAATTCACCCCTCCACTTT. It yields the protein CASSETGSNSPLHF.

The V and J genes are TRBV5-6 and TRBJ1-1, with a weak D call TRBD1 (6 bases). Germline-derived CDR1 and CDR2 are SGHDT and YYEEEE. Trimming took 3 bases from V and 12 from J, leaving 18 bases between them. This CDR3 contains 13 residues. Written as DNA, the CDR3 is TGTGCCAGCAGCTCCGTACTAGGGGGACGGCCTTTCTTT. Amino acids: CASSSVLGGRPFF.

The chain uses TRBV30 and TRBJ2-7; no clear D. CDR1 GTSNPN and CDR2 SVGIG come from the germline V gene (reference sequence). The CDR3 covers 14 residues. Trimming stripped 1 base from V and 1 base from J, with 11 bases between. The CDR3 nucleotides are TGTGCCTGGAGTGCCCTGGCGGAGTCCTACGAGCAGTACTTC. Its protein product is CAWSALAESYEQYF.

The J gene is TRBJ1-4, the V gene TRBV4-1, with 7 bases fitting TRBD1. The CDR3 extends over 15 amino acids. After removal of 4 bases from V and 8 bases from J, the junction contained 10 bases not matched to a gene. Germline CDR1 reads MGHRA; CDR2 reads YSYEKL. In DNA form, the CDR3 reads TGCGCCAGCAGCCCCTGGGAGGGGGCAGGAGAAAAACTGTTTTTT. Amino acid sequence: CASSPWEGAGEKLFF.

The V call is TRBV6-1, the J call TRBJ1-2; perhaps TRBD1 as D (5 bases). The V end lost 2 bases, the J end lost 3 bases, and 13 bases lay between the germline ends. Germline CDR1 reads MNHNS; CDR2 reads SASEGT. This CDR3 is built from 15 residues. CDR3 DNA: TGTGCCAGCAGTGAAAGTATCAGGGTGGACTATGGCTACACCTTC. It translates to CASSESIRVDYGYTF.

The J gene is TRBJ1-2, the V gene TRBV19, with TRBD1 as a possible D gene (6 bases). The CDR3 has 14 amino acids. Trimming removed 6 bases from V and 3 bases from J, with 14 bases in between. CDR1 is LNHDA, CDR2 SQIVND, per germline (reference sequence). This CDR3 reads CASSNSQGYYGYTF. In nucleotides, the CDR3 is TGTGCCAGTAGCAATTCCCAGGGGTACTATGGCTACACCTTC.

The V call is TRBV7-2, the J call TRBJ1-2; D is unresolved. The germline V gene encodes CDR1 SGHTA and CDR2 FQGNSA. CDR3 size: 18 residues. V lost 5 bases, J lost 4 bases, and 26 bases lay in between. The CDR3 DNA is TGTGCCAGCAGCCCCGACGGCGGCTCCGGGTTGGTGGGCTATGGCTACACCTTC. Residues: CASSPDGGSGLVGYGYTF.

The chain recombines TRBV19 with TRBJ1-5; D call uncertain. Germline assignment: CDR1 LNHDA and CDR2 SQIVND (reference sequence). The germline V and J ends were trimmed by 3 bases and 5 bases, with 20 bases remaining between them. The CDR3 is 17 residues long. CDR3 residues: CASSMYGLTTPDQPQHF. In nucleotides, the CDR3 is TGTGCCAGTAGTATGTATGGACTTACCACCCCCGATCAGCCCCAGCATTTT.

This sequence joins TRBV7-9 and TRBJ2-7, with TRBD1 matching 10 bases. CDR1 is SEHNR, CDR2 FQNEAQ, per germline (reference sequence). The V segment lost 4 bases and the J segment 5 bases; nucleotides outside the gene matches: 8. This CDR3 is built from 15 residues. The chain's CDR3 is CASSSEGTGVDEQYF. The CDR3 nucleotides read TGTGCCAGCAGCTCAGAGGGGACAGGGGTAGACGAGCAGTACTTC.

The genes are TRBV4-3 and TRBJ2-2; TRBD2 aligns across 8 bases. The CDR3 is 17 residues long. V lost 5 bases to trimming and J lost 1 base; unmatched junction nucleotides: 9. CDR1 and CDR2 (germline): LGHNA, YSLEER. This CDR3 reads CASSAGVAGLNTGELFF. CDR3 in DNA: TGCGCCAGCAGCGCGGGGGTAGCGGGACTGAACACCGGGGAGCTGTTTTTT.

The chain links TRBV7-8 to TRBJ2-1, with TRBD1 identical over 10 bases. Germline lookup yields CDR1 SGHVS and CDR2 FQNEAQ. V shed 1 base and J 10 bases; nucleotides not matched to a gene: 13. The CDR3 covers 17 residues. The CDR3 bases are TGTGCCAGCAGCTTAGTCGCCGGGGACAGGGGTCCCCAAGAGCAGTTCTTC. Translated: CASSLVAGDRGPQEQFF. Variable domain in full (rest from reference TRBV7-8 and TRBJ2-1): GAGVSQSPRYKVAKRGQDVALRCDPISGHVSLFWYQQALGQGPEFLTYFQNEAQLDKSGLPSDRFFAERPEGSVSTLKIQRTQQEDSAVYLCASSLVAGDRGPQEQFFGPGTRLTVL.

The rearrangement links TRBV9 to TRBJ2-7, with D perhaps TRBD1 (5 bases). CDR1 is SGDLS and CDR2 is YYNGEE in the germline V gene. The CDR3 has 15 amino acids. The V and J ends lost 3 bases and 5 bases respectively, with 18 bases between them. This CDR3 reads CASSESGRVLDEQYF. The CDR3 bases are TGTGCCAGCAGCGAGTCCGGCAGGGTCCTCGACGAGCAGTACTTC.

The V call is TRBV30, the J call TRBJ2-5; weak D call: TRBD1 (7 bases). The V gene lost 0 bases and the J gene lost 5 bases, with 13 bases spanning the gap. The CDR3 has 14 residues. The germline V gene encodes CDR1 GTSNPN and CDR2 SVGIG (reference sequence). CDR3 nucleotide sequence: TGTGCCTGGAGTGTATCAGGGGGGCAGGAGACCCAGTACTTC. This sequence encodes CAWSVSGGQETQYF.

V gene TRBV4-1 combines with J gene TRBJ1-5, with D possibly matching TRBD1 (6 bases). CDR1 and CDR2 (germline): MGHRA, YSYEKL. V lost 5 bases and J 1 base, leaving 12 bases between the germline ends. The CDR3 sequence is 15 residues long. CDR3 sequence (DNA): TGCGCCAGCAGCTACTCCAGGGGCAGCAATCAGCCCCAGCATTTT. Residues: CASSYSRGSNQPQHF.

The V and J genes are TRBV29-1 and TRBJ2-1; 10 nucleotides line up with TRBD1. The V gene's germline CDR1 is SQVTM and CDR2 ANQGSEA. The V and J ends lost 8 bases and 8 bases, in that order; junction bases with no gene match: 18. This CDR3 contains 16 residues. The CDR3 loop reads CSTWGGGTGANDEQFF. The CDR3 nucleotides read TGCAGCACCTGGGGGGGAGGGACAGGGGCTAACGATGAGCAGTTCTTC.